This passage covers 12 T cell receptor beta chains from one sample sequenced in a study of beta chain features in type 1 diabetes. All of the isolated RNA was reverse transcribed, so expressed TCRB transcripts were sequenced. Some clones are missing from TCRdb's copy, which holds only in-frame ones; the method was immunoSEQ multiplex PCR. The sample carries about 200,000 clones, approximately 10% recorded once. Material: central memory CD4+ T cells from blood. These receptors were obtained from a man in his late teens or twenties in good health.

This chain uses TRBV2 with TRBJ2-7; 10 bases match TRBD2. J gave up 7 bases and V 5 bases, and 8 bases lay outside the gene matches. This CDR3 has 14 amino acids. Germline CDR1 reads SNHLY; CDR2 reads FYNNEI. CDR3 in amino acids: CASSSGRAWGEQYF. The CDR3 region has the DNA TGTGCCAGCAGTAGCGGGAGGGCCTGGGGGGAGCAGTACTTC.

This chain links TRBV2 with TRBJ1-3, with D unresolved. The CDR3 is made up of 12 amino acids. The germline V gene encodes CDR1 SNHLY and CDR2 FYNNEI. V gave up 7 bases and J gave up 3 bases, with 7 bases separating them. The CDR3 spells CASIRDGNTIYF. CDR3 DNA sequence: TGTGCCAGCATCCGGGATGGAAACACCATATATTTT.

This clone was detected only a few times. V gene TRBV7-9 combines with J gene TRBJ1-4, with 8 bases matching TRBD1. CDR1 is SEHNR, CDR2 FQNEAQ, per germline (reference sequence). The CDR3 has 14 residues. The trim removed 5 bases at V and 7 bases at J, leaving 6 bases unmatched. CDR3 in amino acids: CASSLTGGAEKLFF. The CDR3, as DNA: TGTGCCAGCAGCCTAACAGGGGGTGCTGAAAAACTGTTTTTT.

This clone was counted ten times or more. This chain joins TRBV25-1 and TRBJ2-7, with 9 bases aligning to TRBD1. CDR1 MGHDK and CDR2 SYGVNS come from the germline V gene. The V gene end was trimmed by 8 bases and the J gene end by 2 bases; junction bases not matched to a gene: 7. This CDR3 spans 14 amino acids. The CDR3 region has the DNA TGTGCCAGCGCTAGACAGGGGGTTGCCTACGAGCAGTACTTC. The encoded protein is CASARQGVAYEQYF.

This clone was found a few times. The rearrangement uses TRBV7-2 and TRBJ1-1; D possibly corresponds to TRBD1 (6 bases). Trimming pared 5 bases from V and 4 bases from J, leaving 14 bases between. Germline V CDR1 and CDR2: SGHTA, FQGNSA. The CDR3 sequence is 14 residues long. The CDR3 loop reads CASSPLRQATEAFF. The DNA of the CDR3 is TGTGCCAGCAGCCCACTCAGACAGGCCACTGAAGCTTTCTTT.

The chain has TRBV19 and TRBJ2-7; either TRBD1 or TRBD2 may fit D (5 bases each). The CDR3 loop spans 14 amino acids. Germline loops: CDR1 LNHDA, CDR2 SQIVND (reference sequence). V lost 6 bases to trimming and J lost 2 bases, with 14 bases between them. The CDR3 loop reads CASSDWGTTYEQYF. The DNA for the CDR3 is TGTGCCAGTAGCGATTGGGGGACCACCTACGAGCAGTACTTC. Drawing the rest from reference TRBV19 and TRBJ2-7, the complete variable domain is DGGITQSPKYLFRKEGQNVTLSCEQNLNHDAMYWYRQDPGQGLRLIYYSQIVNDFQKGDIAEGYSVSREKKESFPLTVTSAQKNPTAFYLCASSDWGTTYEQYFGPGTRLTVT.

This clone occurred a few times. V and J are TRBV9 and TRBJ2-3, with 9 bases fitting TRBD2. This CDR3 is 14 amino acids long. Germline V gene sequence: CDR1 SGDLS, CDR2 YYNGEE. Trimming at V came to 4 bases and at J to 2 bases, leaving 2 bases not matched to a gene. The CDR3 DNA sequence: TGTGCCAGCAGCTCTAGCGGGGCCACAGATACGCAGTATTTT. As protein: CASSSSGATDTQYF. Variable domain in full (rest from reference TRBV9 and TRBJ2-3): DSGVTQTPKHLITATGQRVTLRCSPRSGDLSVYWYQQSLDQGLQFLIQYYNGEERAKGNILERFSAQQFPDLHSELNLSSLELGDSALYFCASSSSGATDTQYFGPGTRLTVL.

This clone was seen more than once but under ten times. V and J are TRBV11-1 and TRBJ2-1, with TRBD1 as a possible D gene (5 bases). The germline gives CDR1 SGHAT, CDR2 FQDESV (reference sequence). The CDR3 is 17 residues long. V lost 5 bases to trimming and J lost 0 bases, with 17 bases between them. The CDR3 here is CASSAFLTDSSYNEQFF. The CDR3 DNA follows: TGTGCCAGCAGCGCCTTTCTGACAGATAGCTCCTACAATGAGCAGTTCTTC.

On this clone itself: Relative to the germline gene, one junction end is altered; a read error may explain this. The J gene is TRBJ2-1, the V gene TRBV5-1, with D uncertain. The length of the CDR3 is 12 residues. Per the germline V gene, CDR1 is SGHRS and CDR2 is YFSETQ. The CDR3 reads CASTLNYGEQFF. CDR3 coding DNA: TGCGCCAGCACCTTGAACTACGGGGAGCAGTTCTTC.

The chain recombines TRBV11-3 with TRBJ2-7, with 14 bases matching TRBD2. CDR3 length: 17 residues. Unmatched junction bases numbered 13, after V lost 8 bases and J lost 4 bases. Germline V gene sequence: CDR1 SGHNT, CDR2 YENEEA. The CDR3 reads CASAGLAGARVSYEQYF. DNA of the CDR3: TGTGCCAGCGCGGGACTAGCGGGAGCCAGGGTCTCATACGAGCAGTACTTC.

This clone was seen a handful of times. The same CDR3 also results from other DNA sequences found in this sample. This chain links TRBV5-1 with TRBJ2-7; 7 bases are a match to TRBD2. Germline assignment: CDR1 SGHRS and CDR2 YFSETQ. After removal of 0 bases from V and 6 bases from J, the junction contained 21 bases not matched to a gene. CDR3 length: 19 amino acids. The CDR3 reads CASSLGVRMAGAGVPEQYF. CDR3 DNA: TGCGCCAGCAGCTTGGGGGTGCGGATGGCCGGCGCGGGAGTCCCCGAGCAGTACTTC.

This clone was recorded at least ten times. The CDR3 is CASSDRADPGELFF. CDR3 DNA: TGTGCCAGTAGTGACAGGGCAGATCCCGGGGAGCTGTTTTTT. The gene calls are TRBV19 and TRBJ2-2; 7 nucleotides align to TRBD1. Germline CDR1 reads LNHDA; CDR2 reads SQIVND (reference sequence). Losses at the gene ends were 5 bases for V and 6 bases for J; bases not matched to a gene: 6. The CDR3 is 14 residues long. The full variable domain, with the rest looked up from reference TRBV19 and TRBJ2-2, is DGGITQSPKYLFRKEGQNVTLSCEQNLNHDAMYWYRQDPGQGLRLIYYSQIVNDFQKGDIAEGYSVSREKKESFPLTVTSAQKNPTAFYLCASSDRADPGELFFGEGSRLTVL.